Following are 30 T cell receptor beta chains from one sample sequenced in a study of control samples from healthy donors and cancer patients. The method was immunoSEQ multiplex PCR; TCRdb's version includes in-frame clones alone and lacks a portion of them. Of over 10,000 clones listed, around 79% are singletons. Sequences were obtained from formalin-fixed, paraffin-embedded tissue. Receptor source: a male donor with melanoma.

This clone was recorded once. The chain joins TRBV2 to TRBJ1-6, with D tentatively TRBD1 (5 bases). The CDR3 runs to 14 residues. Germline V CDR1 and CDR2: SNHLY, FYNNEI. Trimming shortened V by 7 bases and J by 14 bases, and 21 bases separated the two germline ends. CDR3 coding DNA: TGTGCCAGCAAAGGGTACGGGGCCGGGGAGACCCTCCACTTT. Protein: CASKGYGAGETLHF.

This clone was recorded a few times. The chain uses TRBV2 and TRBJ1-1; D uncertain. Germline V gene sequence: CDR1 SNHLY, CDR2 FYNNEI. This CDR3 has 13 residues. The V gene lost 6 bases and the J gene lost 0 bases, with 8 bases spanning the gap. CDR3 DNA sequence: TGTGCCAGCAGAGCCAGCTTGAACACTGAAGCTTTCTTT. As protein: CASRASLNTEAFF. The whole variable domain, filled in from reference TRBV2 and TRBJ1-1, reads EPEVTQTPSHQVTQMGQEVILRCVPISNHLYFYWYRQILGQKVEFLVSFYNNEISEKSEIFDDQFSVERPDGSNFTLKIRSTKLEDSAMYFCASRASLNTEAFFGQGTRLTVV.

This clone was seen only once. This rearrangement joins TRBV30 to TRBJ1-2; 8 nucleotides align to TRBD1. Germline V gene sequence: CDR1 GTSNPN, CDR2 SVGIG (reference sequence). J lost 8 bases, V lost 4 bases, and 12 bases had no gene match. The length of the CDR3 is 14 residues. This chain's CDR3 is CAWINRGFQRGYTF. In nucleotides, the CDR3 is TGTGCCTGGATTAACAGGGGGTTCCAGCGCGGCTACACCTTC.

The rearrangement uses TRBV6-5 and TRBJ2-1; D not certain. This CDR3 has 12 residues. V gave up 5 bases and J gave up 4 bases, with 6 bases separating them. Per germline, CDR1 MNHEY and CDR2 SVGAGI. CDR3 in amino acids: CASSPNYNEQFF. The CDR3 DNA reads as TGTGCCAGCAGTCCCAATTACAATGAGCAGTTCTTC.

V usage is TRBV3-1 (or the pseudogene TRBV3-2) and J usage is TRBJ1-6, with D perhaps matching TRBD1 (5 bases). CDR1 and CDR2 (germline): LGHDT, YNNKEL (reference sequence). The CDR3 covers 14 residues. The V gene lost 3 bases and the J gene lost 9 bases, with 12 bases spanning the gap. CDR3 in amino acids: CASSQSGGSSPLHF. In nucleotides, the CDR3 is TGTGCCAGCAGCCAGTCGGGGGGGAGTTCACCCCTCCACTTT.

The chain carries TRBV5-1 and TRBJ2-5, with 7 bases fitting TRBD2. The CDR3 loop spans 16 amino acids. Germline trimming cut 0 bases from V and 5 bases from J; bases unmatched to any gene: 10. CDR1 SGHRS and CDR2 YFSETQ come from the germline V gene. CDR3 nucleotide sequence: TGCGCCAGCAGCTTGGCACGACCGGGAGGAGGGGAGACCCAGTACTTC. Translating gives CASSLARPGGGETQYF.

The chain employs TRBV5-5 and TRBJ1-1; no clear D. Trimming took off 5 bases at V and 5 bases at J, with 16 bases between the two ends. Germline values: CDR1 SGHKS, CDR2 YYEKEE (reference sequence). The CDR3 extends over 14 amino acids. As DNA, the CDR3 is TGTGCCAGCAGGCTGGAGGGTTACCGGACTGAAGCTTTCTTT. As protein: CASRLEGYRTEAFF.

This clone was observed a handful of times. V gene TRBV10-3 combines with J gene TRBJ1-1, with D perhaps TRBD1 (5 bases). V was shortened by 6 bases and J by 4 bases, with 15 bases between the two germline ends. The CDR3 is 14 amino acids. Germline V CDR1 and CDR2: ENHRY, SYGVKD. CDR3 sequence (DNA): TGTGCCATCAGGGCACCTCAGGGAGGCACTGAAGCTTTCTTT. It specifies CAIRAPQGGTEAFF.

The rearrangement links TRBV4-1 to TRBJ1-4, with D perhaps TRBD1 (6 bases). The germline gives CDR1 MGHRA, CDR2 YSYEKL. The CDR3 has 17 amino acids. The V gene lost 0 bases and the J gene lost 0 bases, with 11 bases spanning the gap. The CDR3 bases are TGCGCCAGCAGCCAAGAGGGGGCGGGGGCAACTAATGAAAAACTGTTTTTT. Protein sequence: CASSQEGAGATNEKLFF.

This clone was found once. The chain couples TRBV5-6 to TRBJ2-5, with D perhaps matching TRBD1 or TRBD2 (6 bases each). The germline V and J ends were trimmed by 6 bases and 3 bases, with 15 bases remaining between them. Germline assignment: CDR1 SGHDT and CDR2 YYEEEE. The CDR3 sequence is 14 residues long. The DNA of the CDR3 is TGTGCCAGCACCCCCGTCGGGGGCAAAGAGACCCAGTACTTC. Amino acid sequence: CASTPVGGKETQYF.

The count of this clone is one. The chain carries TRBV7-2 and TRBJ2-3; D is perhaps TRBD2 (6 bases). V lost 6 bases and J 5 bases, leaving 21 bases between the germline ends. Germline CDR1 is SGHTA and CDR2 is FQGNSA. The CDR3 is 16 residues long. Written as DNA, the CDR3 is TGTGCCAGCAGTCCGAGGGCGGGGTTACACAAAGATACGCAGTATTTT. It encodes CASSPRAGLHKDTQYF.

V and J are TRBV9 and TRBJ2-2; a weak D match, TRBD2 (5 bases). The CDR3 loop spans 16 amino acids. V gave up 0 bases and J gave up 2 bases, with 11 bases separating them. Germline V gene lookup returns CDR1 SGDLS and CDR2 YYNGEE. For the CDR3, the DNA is TGTGCCAGCAGCGTAGGATTCGGACTCAACACCGGGGAGCTGTTTTTT. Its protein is CASSVGFGLNTGELFF.

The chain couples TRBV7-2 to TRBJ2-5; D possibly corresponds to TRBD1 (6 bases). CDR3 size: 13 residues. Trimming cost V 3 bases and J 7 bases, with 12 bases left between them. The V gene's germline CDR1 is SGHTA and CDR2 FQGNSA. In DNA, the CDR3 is TGTGCCAGCAGCTTGGACAGCTCCGGGACCCAGTACTTC. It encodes CASSLDSSGTQYF. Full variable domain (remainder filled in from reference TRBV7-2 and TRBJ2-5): GAGVSQSPSNKVTEKGKDVELRCDPISGHTALYWYRQSLGQGLEFLIYFQGNSAPDKSGLPSDRFSAERTGGSVSTLTIQRTQQEDSAVYLCASSLDSSGTQYFGPGTRLLVL.

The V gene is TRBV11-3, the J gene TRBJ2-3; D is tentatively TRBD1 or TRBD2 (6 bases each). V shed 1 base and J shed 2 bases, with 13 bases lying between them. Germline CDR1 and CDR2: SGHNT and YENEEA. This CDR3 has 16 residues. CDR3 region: CASSLGSRGPTDTQYF. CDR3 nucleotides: TGTGCCAGCAGCTTAGGATCCCGGGGGCCCACAGATACGCAGTATTTT.

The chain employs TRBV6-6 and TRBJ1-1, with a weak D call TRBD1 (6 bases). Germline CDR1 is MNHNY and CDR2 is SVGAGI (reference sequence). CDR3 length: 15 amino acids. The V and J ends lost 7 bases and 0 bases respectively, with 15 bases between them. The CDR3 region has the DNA TGTGCCAGCATCGTCCCGGGACACTTGAACACTGAAGCTTTCTTT. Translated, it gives CASIVPGHLNTEAFF.

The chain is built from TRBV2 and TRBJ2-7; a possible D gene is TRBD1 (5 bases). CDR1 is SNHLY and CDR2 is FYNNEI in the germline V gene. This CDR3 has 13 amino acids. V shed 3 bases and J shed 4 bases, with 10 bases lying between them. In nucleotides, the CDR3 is TGTGCCAGCAGTGACAGGGTACGGTACGAGCAGTACTTC. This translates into CASSDRVRYEQYF.

The CDR3 coding sequence is TGCGCCAGCAGCCATCCCGGGACAAGGGTTTGGAATGGCTACACCTTC. It specifies CASSHPGTRVWNGYTF. V usage is TRBV4-1 and J usage is TRBJ1-2, with D maybe TRBD1 (6 bases). There are 16 residues in the CDR3. The V and J ends lost 3 bases and 6 bases respectively, with 20 bases between them. CDR1 is MGHRA and CDR2 is YSYEKL in the germline V gene.

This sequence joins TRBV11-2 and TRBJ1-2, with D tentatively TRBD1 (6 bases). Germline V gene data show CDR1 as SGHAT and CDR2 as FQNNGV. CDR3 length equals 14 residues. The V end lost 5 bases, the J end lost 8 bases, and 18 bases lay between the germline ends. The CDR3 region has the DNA TGTGCCAGCAGCCAGACTACAGGGCCTGGGGGCTACACCTTC. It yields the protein CASSQTTGPGGYTF.

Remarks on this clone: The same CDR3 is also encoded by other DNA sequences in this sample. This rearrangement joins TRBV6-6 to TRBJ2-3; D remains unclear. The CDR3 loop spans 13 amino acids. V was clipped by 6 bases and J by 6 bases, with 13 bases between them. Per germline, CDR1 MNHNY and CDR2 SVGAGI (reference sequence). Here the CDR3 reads CASSPDFPDTQYF. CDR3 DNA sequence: TGTGCCAGCAGCCCCGACTTTCCCGATACGCAGTATTTT.

The CDR3 nucleotides read TGTGCCAGCAGTGATTCGGACTTCCTTAGAGGCTATGGCTACACCTTC. Translated, it gives CASSDSDFLRGYGYTF. The chain is built from TRBV2 and TRBJ1-2; D gene ambiguous. The ends were cut back, 3 bases at V and 4 bases at J, with 18 bases in the middle. This CDR3 has 16 amino acids. CDR1 SNHLY and CDR2 FYNNEI come from the germline V gene.

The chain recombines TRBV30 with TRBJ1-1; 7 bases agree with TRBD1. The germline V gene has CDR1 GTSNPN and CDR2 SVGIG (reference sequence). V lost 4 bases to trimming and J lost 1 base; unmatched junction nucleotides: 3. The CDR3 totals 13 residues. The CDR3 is CAWNRGENTEAFF. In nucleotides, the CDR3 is TGTGCCTGGAACAGGGGCGAGAACACTGAAGCTTTCTTT. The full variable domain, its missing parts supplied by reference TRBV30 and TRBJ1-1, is SQTIHQWPATLVQPVGSPLSLECTVEGTSNPNLYWYRQAAGRGLQLLFYSVGIGQISSEVPQNLSASRPQDRQFILSSKKLLLSDSGFYLCAWNRGENTEAFFGQGTRLTVV.

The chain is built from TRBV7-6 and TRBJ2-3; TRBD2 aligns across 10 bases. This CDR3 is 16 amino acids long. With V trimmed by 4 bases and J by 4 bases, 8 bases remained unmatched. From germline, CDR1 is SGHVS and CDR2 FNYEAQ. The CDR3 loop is CASSSAATSGSDTQYF. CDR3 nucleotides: TGTGCCAGCAGCTCGGCAGCGACTAGCGGGTCAGATACGCAGTATTTT.

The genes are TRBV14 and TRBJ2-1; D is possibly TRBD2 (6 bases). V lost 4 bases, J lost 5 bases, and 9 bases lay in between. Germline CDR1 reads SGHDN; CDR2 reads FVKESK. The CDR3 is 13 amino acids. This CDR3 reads CASSPGTHNEQFF. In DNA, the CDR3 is TGTGCCAGCAGCCCCGGGACTCACAATGAGCAGTTCTTC.

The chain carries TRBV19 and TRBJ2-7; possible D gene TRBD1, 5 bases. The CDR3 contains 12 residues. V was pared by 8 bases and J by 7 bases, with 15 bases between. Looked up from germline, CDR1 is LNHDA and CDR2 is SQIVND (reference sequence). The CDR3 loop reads CASRDPPGEQYF. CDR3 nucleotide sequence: TGTGCCAGTCGCGACCCGCCAGGGGAGCAGTACTTC.

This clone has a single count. The CDR3: CASRVVAANTGELFF. For the CDR3, the DNA is TGCGCCAGCAGGGTGGTAGCGGCGAACACCGGGGAGCTGTTTTTT. The chain is built from TRBV5-1 and TRBJ2-2; D possibly corresponds to TRBD2 (6 bases). CDR1 and CDR2 (germline): SGHRS, YFSETQ. V was pared by 5 bases and J by 0 bases, with 11 bases between. The CDR3 is 15 amino acids.

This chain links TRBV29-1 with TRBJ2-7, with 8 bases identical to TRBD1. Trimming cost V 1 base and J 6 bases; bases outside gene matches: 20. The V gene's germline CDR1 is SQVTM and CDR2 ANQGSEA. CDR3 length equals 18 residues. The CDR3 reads CSVEVGRFETGAAGEQYF. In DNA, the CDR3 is TGCAGCGTTGAAGTAGGACGTTTCGAGACAGGGGCAGCGGGCGAGCAGTACTTC.

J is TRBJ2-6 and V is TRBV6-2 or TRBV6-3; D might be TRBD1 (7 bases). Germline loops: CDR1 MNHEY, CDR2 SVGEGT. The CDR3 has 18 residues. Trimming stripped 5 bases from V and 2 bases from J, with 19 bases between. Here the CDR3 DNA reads TGTGCCAGCAGTGGGCAGGACACCAGGGGGGCTGGGGCCAACGTCCTGACTTTC. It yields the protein CASSGQDTRGAGANVLTF.

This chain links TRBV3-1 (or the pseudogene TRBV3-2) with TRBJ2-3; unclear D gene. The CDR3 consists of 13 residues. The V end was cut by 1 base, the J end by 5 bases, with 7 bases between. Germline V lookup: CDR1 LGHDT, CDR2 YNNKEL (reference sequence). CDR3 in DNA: TGTGCCAGCAGCCAAGCTCTCAAAGATACGCAGTATTTT. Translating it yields CASSQALKDTQYF.

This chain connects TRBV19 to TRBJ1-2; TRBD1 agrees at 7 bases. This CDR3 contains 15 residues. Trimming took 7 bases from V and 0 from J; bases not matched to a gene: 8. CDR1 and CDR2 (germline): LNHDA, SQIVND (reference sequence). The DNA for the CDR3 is TGTGCCAGTAACCCGGGACAGTATCCTAACTATGGCTACACCTTC. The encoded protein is CASNPGQYPNYGYTF.

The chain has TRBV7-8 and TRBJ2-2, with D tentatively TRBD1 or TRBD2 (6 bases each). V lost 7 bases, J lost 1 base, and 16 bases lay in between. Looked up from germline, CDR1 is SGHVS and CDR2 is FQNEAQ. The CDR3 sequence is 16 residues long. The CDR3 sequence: CASISKGGLNTGELFF. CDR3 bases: TGTGCCAGCATTTCCAAGGGGGGTCTGAACACCGGGGAGCTGTTTTTT.